This T cell receptor (beta chain) was profiled in a study of shared clonotypes between healthy human individuals. V was cut by 1 base and J by 0 bases, with 8 bases left in between. Per the germline V gene, CDR1 is LGHNA and CDR2 is YSLEER. This CDR3 spans 15 amino acids. Using immunoSEQ multiplex PCR, the repertoire was profiled, and TCRdb retains in-frame clones only, with some absent. The sample includes about 2 million clones, less than 95% of them seen just once. Positive CCR7 selection of CD45RO-negative cells yielded the naive CD8 cells, and terminally differentiated effector memory CD45RA+ cells were excluded.

J is TRBJ2-3 and V is TRBV4-3; D is undetermined. The source of this sequence is a young man in good health. The specimen was naive CD8+ T cells sorted from blood. The CDR3: CASSQGFASTDTQYF. The CDR3 region has the DNA TGCGCCAGCAGCCAAGGCTTCGCCAGCACAGATACGCAGTATTTT.